These T cell receptor beta chains were read from a single sample in a study of metastatic and nonmetastatic thyroid tumors. TCRdb re-analyzed the PCR reads through MiXCR. The sample includes some 19,000 clones, around a third of them seen just once. The sequencing input was adjacent normal tissue. Source of these receptors: a female donor with papillary thyroid cancer or a benign thyroid nodule (not recorded which). Some clones in this sample may be carry-over from other donors' samples. The CDR3 runs from the conserved cysteine through the conserved F or W. Fields, in order: D gene, J gene, clone size, V gene, CDR3 protein, CDR3 DNA. The D gene is left open where the match is weak. Clone size is stated in some rows and not others, as once, few, many or a class when expanded.

NA | TRBJ2-5 | NA | TRBV4-3 | CASSQRVHQETQYF | TGCGCCAGCAGCCAGCGGGTCCACCAAGAGACCCAGTACTTC
NA | TRBJ1-5 | medium-sized | TRBV6-1 | CASSTSGSGQPQHF | TGTGCCAGCAGTACGTCAGGGTCTGGGCAGCCCCAGCATTTT
TRBD1 | TRBJ1-2 | few | TRBV6-2/TRBV6-3 | CASYRTGGGYTF | TGTGCCAGCTATCGGACAGGAGGTGGCTACACCTTC
TRBD2 | TRBJ2-3 | once | TRBV2 | CASSAGLARLVVDTQYF | TGTGCCAGCAGTGCCGGACTAGCGCGCCTTGTGGTAGATACGCAGTATTTT
TRBD1 | TRBJ2-3 | once | TRBV11-2 | CASSMNRGGADTQYF | TGTGCCAGCAGCATGAACAGGGGTGGCGCAGATACGCAGTATTTT
NA | TRBJ2-1 | NA | TRBV11-2 | CASSWTGVSGLDNEQFF | TGTGCCAGCAGCTGGACAGGAGTGAGCGGGCTAGACAATGAGCAGTTCTTC
TRBD1 | TRBJ2-2 | NA | TRBV6-1 | CASRGTGGTGELFF | TGTGCCAGCAGGGGGACAGGGGGAACCGGGGAGCTGTTTTTT
TRBD1 | TRBJ1-1 | NA | TRBV20-1 | CSVRQGSTEAFF | TGCAGTGTAAGACAGGGGAGCACTGAAGCTTTCTTT
NA | TRBJ1-5 | few | TRBV12-3/TRBV12-4 | CASSPTPFNQPQHF | TGTGCCAGCAGCCCGACCCCTTTTAATCAGCCCCAGCATTTT
TRBD1 | TRBJ2-2 | NA | TRBV20-1 | CSAPGQGAVTGELFF | TGCAGTGCTCCGGGACAGGGGGCTGTCACCGGGGAGCTGTTTTTT
TRBD1 | TRBJ1-2 | NA | TRBV7-2 | CASSQGQGHGYTF | TGTGCCAGCAGCCAGGGACAGGGCCATGGCTACACCTTC
TRBD2 | TRBJ2-3 | medium-sized | TRBV10-3 | CAIGGLADSTDTQYF | TGTGCCATCGGGGGACTAGCGGATAGCACAGATACGCAGTATTTT
NA | TRBJ2-3 | many | TRBV5-1 | CASSWGASTDTQYF | TGCGCCAGCAGCTGGGGCGCTAGCACAGATACGCAGTATTTT
TRBD2 | TRBJ2-2 | medium-sized | TRBV24-1 | CATSSQRGGHGELFF | TGTGCCACCAGTAGCCAGCGGGGGGGCCACGGGGAGCTGTTTTTT
NA | TRBJ2-3 | few | TRBV2 | CASIALTDTQYF | TGTGCCAGCATTGCCCTTACAGATACGCAGTATTTT
TRBD1 | TRBJ1-2 | NA | TRBV11-3 | CASSSDWTGVYGYTF | TGTGCCAGCAGCTCAGATTGGACAGGGGTTTATGGCTACACCTTC
TRBD1 | TRBJ2-3 | few | TRBV19 | CASTPQGMTDTQYF | TGTGCCAGTACCCCACAGGGGATGACAGATACGCAGTATTTT
TRBD1 | TRBJ2-7 | NA | TRBV6-1 | CASSLDRGQYEQYF | TGTGCCAGCAGCCTAGACAGGGGCCAATACGAGCAGTACTTC
NA | TRBJ1-2 | NA | TRBV5-1 | CASSLATANYGYTF | TGCGCCAGCAGCTTGGCCACAGCTAACTATGGCTACACCTTC
NA | TRBJ2-1 | medium-sized | TRBV7-3 | CASSQGTYQFF | TGTGCCAGCAGCCAAGGGACCTACCAGTTCTTC
TRBD1 | TRBJ2-1 | many | TRBV18 | CASSPTGFYNEQFF | TGTGCCAGCTCACCGACAGGGTTCTACAATGAGCAGTTCTTC
NA | TRBJ1-5 | NA | TRBV11-2 | CASSLNQGYVVQPQHF | TGTGCCAGCAGTTTAAACCAGGGATACGTGGTTCAGCCCCAGCATTTT
TRBD2 | TRBJ2-3 | NA | TRBV18 | CASSPFKLAGTDTQYF | TGTGCCAGCTCACCATTTAAACTAGCGGGCACAGATACGCAGTATTTT
NA | TRBJ2-1 | NA | TRBV11-2 | CANSSEGGNAYNEQFF | TGTGCCAACAGCTCCGAGGGCGGGAACGCCTACAATGAGCAGTTCTTC
TRBD2 | TRBJ2-1 | NA | TRBV11-2 | CASSLGRAASNEQFF | TGTGCCAGCAGCTTGGGGAGGGCCGCAAGCAATGAGCAGTTCTTC
NA | TRBJ1-1 | NA | TRBV6-2/TRBV6-3 | CASMWGLGTEAFF | TGTGCCAGCATGTGGGGGCTGGGGACTGAAGCTTTCTTT
TRBD2 | TRBJ2-7 | medium-sized | TRBV6-1 | CASRRTSGPSSYEQYF | TGTGCCAGCAGGAGGACTAGCGGGCCAAGCTCCTACGAGCAGTACTTC
NA | TRBJ2-5 | few | TRBV20-1 | CSARDRLREPKTQYF | TGCAGTGCTAGAGATAGACTACGGGAGCCGAAGACCCAGTACTTC
TRBD1 | TRBJ1-2 | few | TRBV6-1 | CASSGQGDYGYTF | TGTGCCAGCAGCGGACAGGGGGACTATGGCTACACCTTC